This T cell receptor beta chain appears in the sequencing data of a study of immune evolution from preneoplasia to lung adenocarcinoma. Study results and limitations: Later-stage lesions seemingly showed higher T cell density and diversity than normal lung. Top clone frequencies peaked in normal lung, apparently declining through invasive adenocarcinoma.

In regard to this clone: The antigen is undetermined.

Patients had resection in Japan or China between 2014 and 2017. Each case's diagnosis was confirmed by two pathologists on H&E. TCRdb's table, derived via immunoSEQ multiplex PCR, lists solely in-frame clones and lacks some. The table shows 5,800 or so clones, with 80% occurring only once. Germline V gene sequence: CDR1 MNHNS, CDR2 SASEGT. V was pared by 6 bases and J by 2 bases, with 10 bases between. CDR3 length equals 13 residues. The genes are TRBV6-1 and TRBJ1-2; maybe TRBD1 (6 bases). The sequence derives from a person between 60 and 79 years old with lung adenocarcinoma. The specimen was FFPE minimally invasive lung adenocarcinoma tissue. The CDR3 loop is CASRTGLNYGYTF. In nucleotides, the CDR3 is TGTGCCAGCAGGACAGGTCTCAACTATGGCTACACCTTC.